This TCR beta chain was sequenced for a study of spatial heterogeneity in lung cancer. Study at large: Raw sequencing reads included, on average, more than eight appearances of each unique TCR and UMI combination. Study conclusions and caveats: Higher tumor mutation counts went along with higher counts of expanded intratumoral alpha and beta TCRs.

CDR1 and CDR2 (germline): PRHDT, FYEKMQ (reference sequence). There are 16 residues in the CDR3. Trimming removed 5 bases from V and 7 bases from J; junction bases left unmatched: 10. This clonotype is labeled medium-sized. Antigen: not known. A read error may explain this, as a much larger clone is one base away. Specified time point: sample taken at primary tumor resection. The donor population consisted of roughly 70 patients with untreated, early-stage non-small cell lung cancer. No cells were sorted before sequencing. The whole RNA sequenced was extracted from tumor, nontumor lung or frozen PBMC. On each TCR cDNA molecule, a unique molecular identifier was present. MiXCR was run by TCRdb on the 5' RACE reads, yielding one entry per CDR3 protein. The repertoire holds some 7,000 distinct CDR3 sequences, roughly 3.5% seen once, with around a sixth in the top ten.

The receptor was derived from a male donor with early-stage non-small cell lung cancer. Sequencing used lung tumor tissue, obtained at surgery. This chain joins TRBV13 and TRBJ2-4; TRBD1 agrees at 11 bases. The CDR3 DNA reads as TGTGCCAGCAGCCCTCCCTCGGGACAGGGGGGCAACATTCAGTACTTC. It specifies CASSPPSGQGGNIQYF.